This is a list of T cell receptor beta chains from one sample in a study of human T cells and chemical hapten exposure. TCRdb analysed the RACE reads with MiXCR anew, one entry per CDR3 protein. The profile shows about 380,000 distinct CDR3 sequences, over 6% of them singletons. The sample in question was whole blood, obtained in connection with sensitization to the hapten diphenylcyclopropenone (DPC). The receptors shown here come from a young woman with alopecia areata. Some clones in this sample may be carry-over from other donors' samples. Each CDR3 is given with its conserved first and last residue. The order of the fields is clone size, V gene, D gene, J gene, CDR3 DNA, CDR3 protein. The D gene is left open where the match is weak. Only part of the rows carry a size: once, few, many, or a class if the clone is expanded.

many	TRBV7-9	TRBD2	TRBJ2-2	TGTGCCAGCAGCTTGGAGCGGGGTAATACCGGGGAGCTGTTTTTT	CASSLERGNTGELFF
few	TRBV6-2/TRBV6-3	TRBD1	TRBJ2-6	TGTGCCAGCAGCCCCCCAAGCATGACAGGGTTTGGGGCCAACGTCCTGACTTTC	CASSPPSMTGFGANVLTF
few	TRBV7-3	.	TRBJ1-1	TGTGCCAGCAGCTTAGAGGCAACCTCTGAAGCTTTCTTT	CASSLEATSEAFF
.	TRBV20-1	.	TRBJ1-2	TGCAGTGCTAGACCCCTGGGTGACTATGGCTACACCTTC	CSARPLGDYGYTF
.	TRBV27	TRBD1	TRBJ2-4	TGTGCCAGCAGTTTGACAGGGGGTGCCAATGACATTCAGTACTTC	CASSLTGGANDIQYF
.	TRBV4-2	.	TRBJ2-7	TGTGCCAGCAGCCAAGATTGGACAGCCTACGAGCAGTACTTC	CASSQDWTAYEQYF
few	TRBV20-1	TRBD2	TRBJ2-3	TGCAGTGCTAGCTATGGGGGGGCAGATACGCAGTATTTT	CSASYGGADTQYF
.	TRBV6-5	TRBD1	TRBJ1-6	TGTGCCAGCAGTGATATACTCGGACAGGGGCATTCACCCCTCCACTTT	CASSDILGQGHSPLHF
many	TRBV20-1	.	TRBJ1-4	TGCAGTGCTAGAGGCCTGGCAGAGCGAAACCTCCCAACTAATGAAAAACTGTTTTTT	CSARGLAERNLPTNEKLFF
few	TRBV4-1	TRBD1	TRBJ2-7	TGCGCCAGCTCCCGGACAGGGTTCTCCTACGAGCAGTACTTC	CASSRTGFSYEQYF
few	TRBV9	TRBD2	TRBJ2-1	TGTGCCAGCAGCCAATCGGCGGGGGGGCCCCATGAGCAGTTCTTC	CASSQSAGGPHEQFF
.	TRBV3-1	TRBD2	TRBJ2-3	TGTGCCAGCAGCAGCCTAACTAGCGAGAGAGATACGCAGTATTTT	CASSSLTSERDTQYF
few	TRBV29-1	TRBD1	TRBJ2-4	TGCAGCGCAGCTTCCGGGACAGGGGAGGACATTCAGTACTTC	CSAASGTGEDIQYF
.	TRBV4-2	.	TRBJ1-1	TGTGCCAGCAGCCAAGGCAAGGAGAACACTGAAGCTTTCTTT	CASSQGKENTEAFF
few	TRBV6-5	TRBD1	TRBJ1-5	TGTGCCACCCGATCGGGACAGGGGACGTATAGCAATCAGCCCCAGCATTTT	CATRSGQGTYSNQPQHF
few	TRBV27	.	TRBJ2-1	TGTGCCAGCAGTTTCTCAGGTGGCCTAGGCGGCAGTGAGCAGTTCTTC	CASSFSGGLGGSEQFF
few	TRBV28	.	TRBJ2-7	TGTGCCAGCAGTTTCAATCGCGAGCAGTACTTC	CASSFNREQYF
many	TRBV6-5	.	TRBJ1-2	TGTGCCAGCAGTAGATTTTTGGGCGGTGGGTATGGCTACACCTTC	CASSRFLGGGYGYTF
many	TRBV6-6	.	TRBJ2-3	TGTGCCAGCCGCCGGACGGCTAGCACAGATACGCAGTATTTT	CASRRTASTDTQYF
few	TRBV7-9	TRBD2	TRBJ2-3	TGTGCCAGCAGCTTAGATCTAGCGGGCACAGATACGCAGTATTTT	CASSLDLAGTDTQYF
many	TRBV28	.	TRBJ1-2	TGTGCCAGCAGTTCGCCGGACTCCCTCGGGGGCTATGGCTACACCTTC	CASSSPDSLGGYGYTF
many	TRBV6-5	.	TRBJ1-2	TGTGCCAGCAGTTACCAGGGAGGGGACTATGGCTACACCTTC	CASSYQGGDYGYTF
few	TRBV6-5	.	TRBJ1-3	TGTGCCAGCAGTTTATCAGGGGACTCTGGAAACACCATATATTTT	CASSLSGDSGNTIYF
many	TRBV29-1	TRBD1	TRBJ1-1	TGCAGCTCGAGACAGGGAGGGGTCACTGAAGCTTTCTTT	CSSRQGGVTEAFF
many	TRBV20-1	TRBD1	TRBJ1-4	TGCAGTGCTATTCTGACAGGGTATAATGAAAAACTGTTTTTT	CSAILTGYNEKLFF
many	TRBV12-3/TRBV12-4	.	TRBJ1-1	TGTGCCAGCAGTTTAGAGACAGCGATGAACACTGAAGCTTTCTTT	CASSLETAMNTEAFF
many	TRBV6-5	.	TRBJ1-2	TGTGCCAGCAGTTTAGGTAGACTCTATGGCTACACCTTC	CASSLGRLYGYTF
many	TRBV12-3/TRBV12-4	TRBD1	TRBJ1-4	TGTGCCAGCAGCTCACTCGACAGGGGGCAGAATGAAAAACTGTTTTTT	CASSSLDRGQNEKLFF
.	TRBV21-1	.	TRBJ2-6	TGTGCCAGCAGCAAAGGGTTCGGTAACTCTGGGGCCAACGTCCTGACTTTC	CASSKGFGNSGANVLTF
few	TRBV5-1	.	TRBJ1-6	TGCGCCAGCAGCTTGAGAAGGGCAGGCCAGGGCGTTTCACCCCTCCACTTT	CASSLRRAGQGVSPLHF
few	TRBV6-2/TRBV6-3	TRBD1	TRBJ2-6	TGTGCCAGCAGTTCACAGGGGGCAGGTGGGGCCAACGTCCTGACTTTC	CASSSQGAGGANVLTF
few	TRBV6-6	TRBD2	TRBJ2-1	TGTGCCAGCAGTTCGCCTGGAACTAGCGATTCCGGTGAGCAGTTCTTC	CASSSPGTSDSGEQFF
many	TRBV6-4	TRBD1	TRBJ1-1	TGTGCCAGCAGTCCATCCGGGACAGTGAACACTGAAGCTTTCTTT	CASSPSGTVNTEAFF
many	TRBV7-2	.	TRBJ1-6	TGTGCCAGCAGCTTCCTTTCGGAGAGGTCCTATAATTCACCCCTCCACTTT	CASSFLSERSYNSPLHF
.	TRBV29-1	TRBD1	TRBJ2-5	TGCAGCGCGCTTGGGACAGCCTCAGCACAAGAGACCCAGTACTTC	CSALGTASAQETQYF
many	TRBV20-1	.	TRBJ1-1	TGCAGTTCGCGGTTGGGTACAGGGCGCGAAGCTTTCTTT	CSSRLGTGREAFF
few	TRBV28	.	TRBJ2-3	TGTGCCAGCACATGGGGGGCCGTCACAGATACGCAGTATTTT	CASTWGAVTDTQYF
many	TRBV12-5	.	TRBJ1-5	TGTGCTAGTGCCCTTGTTCAACAGCCCCAGCATTTT	CASALVQQPQHF
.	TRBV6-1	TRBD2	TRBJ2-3	TGTGCCAGCAGACTACTAGCGGGGGGGTTAGATACGCAGTATTTT	CASRLLAGGLDTQYF
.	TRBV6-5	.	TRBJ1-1	TGTGCCAGCAGTACCCCTTCTGGCTTCGGGGAAGCTTTCTTT	CASSTPSGFGEAFF
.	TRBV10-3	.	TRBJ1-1	TGTGCCATCAGTGATACGATCGAAGCTTTCTTT	CAISDTIEAFF
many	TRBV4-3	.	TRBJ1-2	TGCGCCAGCAGCCAAGAGGACCCCCAGTATGGCTACACCTTC	CASSQEDPQYGYTF
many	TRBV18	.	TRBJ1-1	TGTGCCAGCTCCCCCGGTGGCGGGGGGCTCGATACTGAAGCTTTCTTT	CASSPGGGGLDTEAFF
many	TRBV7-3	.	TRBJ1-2	TGTGCCAGCAGCGAGGACAGTCTAGTTGGCTACACCTTC	CASSEDSLVGYTF
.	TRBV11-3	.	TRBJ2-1	TGTGCCAGCAGCTTTCGGGGGACCAATGAGCAGTTCTTC	CASSFRGTNEQFF
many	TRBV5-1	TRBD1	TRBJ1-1	TGCGCCAGCAGCTACTTGGACAGGGCGATGGTCGTTGGTGAAGCTTTCTTT	CASSYLDRAMVVGEAFF
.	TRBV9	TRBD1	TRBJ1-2	TGTGCCAGCAGCGGGACGGGACAGGGCTATGGCTACACCTTC	CASSGTGQGYGYTF
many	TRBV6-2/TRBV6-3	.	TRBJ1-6	TGTGCCAGCAGTTACTTCCCAGGACAGCAAAGCTCCTATAATTCACCCCTCCACTTT	CASSYFPGQQSSYNSPLHF
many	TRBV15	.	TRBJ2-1	TGTGCCACCAGCAGAGAGGCTCTCGGTGAGCAGTTCTTC	CATSREALGEQFF
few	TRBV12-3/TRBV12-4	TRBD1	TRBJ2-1	TGTGCCAGCAGTCCCAAGCCCAGGGGGAAGTTCTTC	CASSPKPRGKFF
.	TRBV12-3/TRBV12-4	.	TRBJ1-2	TGTGCCAGCAGTTTGGGTAGGGCTGGCTATGGCTACACCTTC	CASSLGRAGYGYTF
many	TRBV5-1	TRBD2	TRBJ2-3	TGCGCCAGCAGTCCGTGGCAAAGCGGGGGGATTAGCACAGATACGCAGTATTTT	CASSPWQSGGISTDTQYF
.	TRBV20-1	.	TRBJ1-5	TGCAGTGCTATACGCGGGAATAGCAATCAGCCCCAGCATTTT	CSAIRGNSNQPQHF
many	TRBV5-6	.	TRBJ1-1	TGTGCCAGCAGCTTGACAGGGCCTATGAACACTGAAGCTTTCTTT	CASSLTGPMNTEAFF
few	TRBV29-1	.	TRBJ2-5	TGCAGCGTTGAAAATGATGCGGAGACCCAGTACTTC	CSVENDAETQYF
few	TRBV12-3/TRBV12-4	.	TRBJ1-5	TGTGCCAGCAGACCGGAAGTGTATAGCAATCAGCCCCAGCATTTT	CASRPEVYSNQPQHF
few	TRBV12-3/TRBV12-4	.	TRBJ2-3	TGTGCCAGCAGTAAGACTGCGACCCACACAGATACGCAGTATTTT	CASSKTATHTDTQYF
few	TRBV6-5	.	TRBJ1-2	TGTGCCAGCAAAGTGTTTCCGTCGGGCGGCTACACCTTC	CASKVFPSGGYTF
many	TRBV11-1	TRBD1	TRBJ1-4	TGTGCCAGCAGCTTGGAAGGGGGCGATGGTGAAAAACTGTTTTTT	CASSLEGGDGEKLFF